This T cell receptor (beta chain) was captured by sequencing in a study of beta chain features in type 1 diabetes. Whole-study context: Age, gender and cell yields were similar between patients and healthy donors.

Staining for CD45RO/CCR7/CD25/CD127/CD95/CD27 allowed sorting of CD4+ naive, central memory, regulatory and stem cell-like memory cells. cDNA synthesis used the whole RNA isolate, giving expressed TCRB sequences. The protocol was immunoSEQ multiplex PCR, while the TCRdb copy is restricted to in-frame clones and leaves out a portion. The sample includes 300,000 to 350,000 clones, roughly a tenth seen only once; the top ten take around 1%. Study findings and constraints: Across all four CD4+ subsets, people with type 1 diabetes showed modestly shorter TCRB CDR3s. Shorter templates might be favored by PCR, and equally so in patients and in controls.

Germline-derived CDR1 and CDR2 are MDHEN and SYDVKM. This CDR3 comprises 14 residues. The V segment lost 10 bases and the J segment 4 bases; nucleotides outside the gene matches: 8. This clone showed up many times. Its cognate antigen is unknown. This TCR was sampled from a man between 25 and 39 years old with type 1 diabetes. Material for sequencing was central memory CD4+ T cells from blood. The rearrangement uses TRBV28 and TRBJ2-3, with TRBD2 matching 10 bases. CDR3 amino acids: CATQSGGAADTQYF. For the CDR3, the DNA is TGTGCCACCCAGAGCGGGGGGGCCGCAGATACGCAGTATTTT.